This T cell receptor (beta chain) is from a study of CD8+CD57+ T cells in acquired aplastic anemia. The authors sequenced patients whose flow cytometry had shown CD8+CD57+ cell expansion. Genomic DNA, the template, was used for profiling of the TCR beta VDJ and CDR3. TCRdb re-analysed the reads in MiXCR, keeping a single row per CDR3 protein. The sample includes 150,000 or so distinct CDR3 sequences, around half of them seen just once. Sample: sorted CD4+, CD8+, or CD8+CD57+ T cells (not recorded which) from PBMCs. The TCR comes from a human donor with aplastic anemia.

The CDR3 DNA sequence: TGCAGTGCCAGTCAAGTGACAACTTCTAACTATGGCTACACCTTC. Amino acids: CSASQVTTSNYGYTF. This rearrangement joins TRBV20-1 to TRBJ1-2, with no clear D. V lost 6 bases and J 0 bases, leaving 17 bases between the germline ends. The CDR3 loop spans 15 amino acids. Germline lookup yields CDR1 DFQATT and CDR2 SNEGSKA (reference sequence).